This T cell receptor beta chain comes out of a study of CD4+ T cells in melanoma. Germline CDR1 SGHNT, CDR2 YYREEE (reference sequence). The CDR3 has 16 amino acids. The J segment lost 6 bases and the V segment lost 2 bases, leaving 12 bases of the junction unmatched. The repertoire was sequenced with immunoSEQ multiplex PCR; TCRdb's copy has only in-frame clones and lacks some. The table has about 140,000 clones, about nine tenths seen once; the top ten hold approximately 1.5%. The origin of this receptor is a human donor with melanoma. This chain joins TRBV5-4 and TRBJ2-3; 7 nucleotides agree with TRBD2. CDR3 amino acids: CASSFFAGEMLDTQYF. The CDR3 bases are TGTGCCAGCAGCTTCTTCGCGGGGGAAATGCTCGATACGCAGTATTTT.